This T cell receptor (beta chain) was documented in a study of human T cells and chemical hapten exposure. The time point was: patch test 2, 6 weeks after DPC sensitization. Treatment in this sample: therapeutic diphenylcyclopropenone sensitization with weekly scalp DPC. TCRdb passed the RACE reads through MiXCR, listing each CDR3 protein once. This table has about 85,000 distinct CDR3 sequences, roughly 12% appearing once. The sequence came from a man aged 18-30 years with alopecia areata. Some clones in this sample may be carry-over from other donors' samples. Source: whole blood, taken in connection with sensitization to the hapten diphenylcyclopropenone (DPC).

Here the CDR3 DNA reads TGTGCCAGCAGTTCTGTACACTCCACAGATACGCAGTATTTT. Translated, it gives CASSSVHSTDTQYF. The gene calls are TRBV6-6 and TRBJ2-3; D not resolved. CDR3 size: 14 residues. V lost 4 bases and J 2 bases, leaving 10 bases between the germline ends. Per germline, CDR1 MNHNY and CDR2 SVGAGI (reference sequence).